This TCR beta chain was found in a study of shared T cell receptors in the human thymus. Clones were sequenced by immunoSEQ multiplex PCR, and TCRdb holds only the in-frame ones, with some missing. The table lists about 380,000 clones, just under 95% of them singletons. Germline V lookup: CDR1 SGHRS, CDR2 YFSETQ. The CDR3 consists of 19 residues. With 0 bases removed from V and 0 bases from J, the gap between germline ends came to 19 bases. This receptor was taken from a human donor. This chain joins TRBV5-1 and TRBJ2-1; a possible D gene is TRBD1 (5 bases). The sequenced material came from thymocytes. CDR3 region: CASSLGSESTGASYNEQFF. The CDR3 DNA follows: TGCGCCAGCAGCTTGGGGAGCGAATCGACTGGGGCCTCCTACAATGAGCAGTTCTTC.